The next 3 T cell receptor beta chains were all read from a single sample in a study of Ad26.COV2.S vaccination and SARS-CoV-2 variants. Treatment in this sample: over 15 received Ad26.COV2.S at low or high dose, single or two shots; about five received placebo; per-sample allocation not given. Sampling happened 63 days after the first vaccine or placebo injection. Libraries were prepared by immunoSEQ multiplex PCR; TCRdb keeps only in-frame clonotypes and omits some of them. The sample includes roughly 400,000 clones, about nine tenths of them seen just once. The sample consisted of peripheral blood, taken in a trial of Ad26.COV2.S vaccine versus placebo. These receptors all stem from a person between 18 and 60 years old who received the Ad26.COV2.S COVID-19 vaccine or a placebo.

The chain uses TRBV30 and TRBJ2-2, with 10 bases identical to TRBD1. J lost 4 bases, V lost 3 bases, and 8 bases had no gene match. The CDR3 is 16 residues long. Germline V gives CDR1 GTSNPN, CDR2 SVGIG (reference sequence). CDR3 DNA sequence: TGTGCCTGGAGCCTGACAGGGGGCGCGGGCACCGGGGAGCTGTTTTTT. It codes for CAWSLTGGAGTGELFF. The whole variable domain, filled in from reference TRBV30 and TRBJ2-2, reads SQTIHQWPATLVQPVGSPLSLECTVEGTSNPNLYWYRQAAGRGLQLLFYSVGIGQISSEVPQNLSASRPQDRQFILSSKKLLLSDSGFYLCAWSLTGGAGTGELFFGEGSRLTVL.

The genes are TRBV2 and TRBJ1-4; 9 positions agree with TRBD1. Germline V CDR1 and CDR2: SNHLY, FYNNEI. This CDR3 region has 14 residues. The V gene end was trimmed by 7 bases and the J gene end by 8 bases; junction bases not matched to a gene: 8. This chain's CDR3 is CASKPNTGGEKLFF. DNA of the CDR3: TGTGCCAGCAAGCCCAATACAGGGGGCGAAAAACTGTTTTTT.

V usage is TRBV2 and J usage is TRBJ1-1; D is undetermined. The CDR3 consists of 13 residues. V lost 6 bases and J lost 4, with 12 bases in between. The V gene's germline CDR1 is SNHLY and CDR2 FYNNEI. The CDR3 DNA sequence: TGTGCCAGCAGGGAGGGCCCCCCCACTGAAGCTTTCTTT. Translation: CASREGPPTEAFF.